These 8 T cell receptor beta chains were all obtained from the same sample, sequenced in a study of blood T cells in healthy people across ages. A second PCR, run for roughly 7 to 12 cycles, used a sample-barcoded 5' primer plus a J-beta primer mix. Using its own MiXCR run on the 5' RACE reads, TCRdb lists one record per CDR3 protein. The table shows hundreds of thousands of distinct CDR3 sequences, with 40% to 45% occurring only once. The sample comprised blood. These receptors all stem from a man aged 80 or over in good health.

This clonotype occurred a few times. This rearrangement joins TRBV7-2 to TRBJ1-2; the D is unclear. Germline V lookup: CDR1 SGHTA, CDR2 FQGNSA. V was cut by 1 base and J by 2 bases, with 5 bases left in between. This CDR3 has 13 residues. CDR3 residues: CASSLVSNYGYTF. CDR3 bases: TGTGCCAGCAGCTTAGTGTCCAACTATGGCTACACCTTC.

This clonotype was found a few times. This chain uses TRBV6-1 with TRBJ2-2; D perhaps matches TRBD2 (6 bases). CDR1 and CDR2 (germline): MNHNS, SASEGT. There are 18 residues in the CDR3. Trimming removed 6 bases from V and 3 bases from J, with 23 bases in between. The CDR3 is CASRPGLTANVHTGELFF. CDR3 DNA: TGTGCCAGCAGGCCGGGACTGACGGCCAATGTTCACACCGGGGAGCTGTTTTTT.

The rearrangement links TRBV7-2 to TRBJ2-3; TRBD2 matches 9 bases. Trimming took 0 bases from V and 3 from J; bases not matched to a gene: 7. CDR1 and CDR2 (germline): SGHTA, FQGNSA. This CDR3 has 17 amino acids. The CDR3 spells CASSLAKVSGGTDTQYF. The CDR3 coding sequence is TGTGCCAGCAGCTTAGCGAAAGTAAGCGGGGGGACAGATACGCAGTATTTT.

A word on this clonotype: This clone may be a read error of a much larger clone one base away. The V call is TRBV7-6, the J call TRBJ2-5; TRBD1 might be the D (6 bases). Germline V CDR1 and CDR2: SGHVS, FNYEAQ. V dropped 5 bases and J dropped 11 bases, with 18 bases sitting between them. The CDR3 covers 13 residues. The CDR3 protein is CASSQTGPYKQYF. The CDR3, as DNA: TGTGCCAGCAGCCAAACAGGGCCCTACAAGCAGTACTTC. Complete variable domain (other parts from reference TRBV7-6 and TRBJ2-5): GAGVSQSPRYKVTKRGQDVALRCDPISGHVSLYWYRQALGQGPEFLTYFNYEAQQDKSGLPNDRFSAERPEGSISTLTIQRTEQRDSAMYRCASSQTGPYKQYFGPGTRLLVL.

In this sample, this clonotype turned up once. V usage is TRBV20-1 and J usage is TRBJ2-7, with D possibly being TRBD1 (6 bases). The germline CDR1 and CDR2 sequences are DFQATT and SNEGSKA (reference sequence). V lost 2 bases to trimming and J lost 5 bases, with 13 bases between them. The CDR3 covers 13 residues. CDR3 amino acids: CSARITGNHEQYF. The CDR3 bases are TGCAGTGCTAGAATAACAGGGAACCACGAGCAGTACTTC.

The V call is TRBV15, the J call TRBJ1-2; D is ambiguous. This CDR3 comprises 12 residues. V was pared by 3 bases and J by 2 bases, with 4 bases between. Germline CDR1 reads LNHNV; CDR2 reads YYDKDF (reference sequence). The CDR3 sequence: CATSRANYGYTF. CDR3 in DNA: TGTGCCACCAGCAGGGCAAACTATGGCTACACCTTC.

V gene TRBV20-1 combines with J gene TRBJ2-7, with TRBD1 identical over 7 bases. CDR1 is DFQATT and CDR2 is SNEGSKA in the germline V gene (reference sequence). The CDR3 is made up of 16 amino acids. Trimming removed 1 base from V and 1 base from J; junction bases left unmatched: 10. The CDR3 loop reads CSARGGRGQDSYEQYF. In DNA, the CDR3 is TGCAGTGCTAGAGGTGGAAGAGGACAGGATTCCTACGAGCAGTACTTC.

V gene TRBV7-9 combines with J gene TRBJ2-2; D possibly corresponds to TRBD2 (6 bases). Trimming shortened V by 11 bases and J by 3 bases, and 19 bases separated the two germline ends. This CDR3 has 15 amino acids. From germline, CDR1 is SEHNR and CDR2 FQNEAQ (reference sequence). The CDR3 bases are TGTGCCGACGACGGCGGGACCCTGTACACCGGGGAGCTGTTTTTT. Its translation: CADDGGTLYTGELFF.